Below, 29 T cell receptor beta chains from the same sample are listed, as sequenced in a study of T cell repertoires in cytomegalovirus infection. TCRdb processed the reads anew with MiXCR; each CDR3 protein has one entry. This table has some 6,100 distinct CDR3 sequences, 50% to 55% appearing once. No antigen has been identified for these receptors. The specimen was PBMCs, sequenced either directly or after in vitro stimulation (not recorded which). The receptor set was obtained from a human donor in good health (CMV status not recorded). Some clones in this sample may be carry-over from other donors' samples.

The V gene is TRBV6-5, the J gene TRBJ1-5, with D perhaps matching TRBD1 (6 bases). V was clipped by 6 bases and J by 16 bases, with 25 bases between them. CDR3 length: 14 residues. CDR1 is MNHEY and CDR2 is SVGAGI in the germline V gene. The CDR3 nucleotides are TGTGCCAGCAGAATGGGACATAAGAATCAGCCCCCTCATTTT. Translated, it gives CASRMGHKNQPPHF.

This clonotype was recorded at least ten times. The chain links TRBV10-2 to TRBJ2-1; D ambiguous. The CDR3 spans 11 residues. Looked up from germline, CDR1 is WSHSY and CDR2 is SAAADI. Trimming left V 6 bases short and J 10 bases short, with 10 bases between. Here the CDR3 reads CASRERTEQFF. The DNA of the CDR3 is TGCGCCAGCAGAGAAAGGACGGAGCAGTTCTTC.

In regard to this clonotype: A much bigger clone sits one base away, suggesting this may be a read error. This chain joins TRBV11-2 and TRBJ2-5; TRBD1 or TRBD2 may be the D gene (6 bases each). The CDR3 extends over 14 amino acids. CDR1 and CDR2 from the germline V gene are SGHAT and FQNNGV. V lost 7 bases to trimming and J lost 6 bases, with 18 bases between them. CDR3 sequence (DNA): TGTGCCAGCACCGACCGCACGGGGGCGCAGACCCAGTACTTC. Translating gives CASTDRTGAQTQYF.

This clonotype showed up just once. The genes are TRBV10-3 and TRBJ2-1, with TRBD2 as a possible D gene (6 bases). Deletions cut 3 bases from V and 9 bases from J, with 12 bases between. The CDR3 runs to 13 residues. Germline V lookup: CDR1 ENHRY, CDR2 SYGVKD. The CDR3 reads CAISDGRLGEQFF. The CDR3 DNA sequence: TGTGCCATCAGTGATGGGAGGCTAGGTGAGCAGTTCTTC.

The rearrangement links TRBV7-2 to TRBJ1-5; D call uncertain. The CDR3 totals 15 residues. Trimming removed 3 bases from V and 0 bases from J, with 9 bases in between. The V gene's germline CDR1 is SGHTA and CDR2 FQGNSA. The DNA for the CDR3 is TGTGCCAGCAGCTTGGACTATAATAGCAATCAGCCCCAGCATTTT. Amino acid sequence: CASSLDYNSNQPQHF.

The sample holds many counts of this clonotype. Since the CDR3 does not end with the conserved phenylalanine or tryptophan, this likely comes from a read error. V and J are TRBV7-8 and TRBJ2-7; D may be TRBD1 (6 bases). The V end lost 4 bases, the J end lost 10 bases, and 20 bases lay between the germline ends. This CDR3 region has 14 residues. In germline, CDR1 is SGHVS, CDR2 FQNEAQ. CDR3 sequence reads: CASSWDTPGDYQYS. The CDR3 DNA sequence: TGTGCCAGCAGCTGGGACACCCCTGGCGACTATCAGTACTCC.

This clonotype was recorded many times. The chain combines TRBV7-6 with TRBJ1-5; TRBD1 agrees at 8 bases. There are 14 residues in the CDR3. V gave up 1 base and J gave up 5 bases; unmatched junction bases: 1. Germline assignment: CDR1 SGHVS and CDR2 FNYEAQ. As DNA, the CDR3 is TGTGCCAGCAGCTTAGGCAGGGGGCATCAGCCCCAGCATTTT. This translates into CASSLGRGHQPQHF. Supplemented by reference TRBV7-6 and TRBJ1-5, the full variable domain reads GAGVSQSPRYKVTKRGQDVALRCDPISGHVSLYWYRQALGQGPEFLTYFNYEAQQDKSGLPNDRFSAERPEGSISTLTIQRTEQRDSAMYRCASSLGRGHQPQHFGDGTRLSIL.

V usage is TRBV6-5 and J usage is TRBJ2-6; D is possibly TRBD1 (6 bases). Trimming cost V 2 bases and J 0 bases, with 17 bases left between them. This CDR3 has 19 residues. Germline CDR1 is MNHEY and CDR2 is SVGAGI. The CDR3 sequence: CASSYQGQGKASGANVLTF. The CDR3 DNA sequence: TGTGCCAGCAGTTACCAGGGGCAGGGGAAGGCCTCTGGGGCCAACGTCCTGACTTTC.

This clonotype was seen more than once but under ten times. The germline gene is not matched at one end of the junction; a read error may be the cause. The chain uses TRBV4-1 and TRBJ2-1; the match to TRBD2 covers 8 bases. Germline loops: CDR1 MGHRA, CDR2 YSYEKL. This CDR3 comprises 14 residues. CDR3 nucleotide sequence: TGTGCCAGCAGCCGACAGCGGGAGATGGATGAGCAGTTCTTC. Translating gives CASSRQREMDEQFF.

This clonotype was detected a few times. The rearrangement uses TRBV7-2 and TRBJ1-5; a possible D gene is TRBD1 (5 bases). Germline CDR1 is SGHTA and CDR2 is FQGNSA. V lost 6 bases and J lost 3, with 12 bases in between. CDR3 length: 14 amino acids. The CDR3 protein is CASSQGSDNQPQHF. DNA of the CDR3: TGTGCCAGCAGTCAGGGTTCCGACAATCAGCCCCAGCATTTT.

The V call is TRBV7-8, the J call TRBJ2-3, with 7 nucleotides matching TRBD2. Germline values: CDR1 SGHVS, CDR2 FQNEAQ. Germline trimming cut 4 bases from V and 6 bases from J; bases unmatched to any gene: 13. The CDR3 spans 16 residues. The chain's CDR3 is CASSYSRLAAWDTQYF. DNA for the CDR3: TGTGCCAGCAGCTATAGTCGACTAGCAGCGTGGGATACGCAGTATTTT.

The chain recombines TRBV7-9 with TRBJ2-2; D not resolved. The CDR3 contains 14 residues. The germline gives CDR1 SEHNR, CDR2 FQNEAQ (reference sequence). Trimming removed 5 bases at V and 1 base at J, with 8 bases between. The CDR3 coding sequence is TGTGCCAGCAGCCTAACAAGGAACACCGGGGAGCTGTTTTTT. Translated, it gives CASSLTRNTGELFF.

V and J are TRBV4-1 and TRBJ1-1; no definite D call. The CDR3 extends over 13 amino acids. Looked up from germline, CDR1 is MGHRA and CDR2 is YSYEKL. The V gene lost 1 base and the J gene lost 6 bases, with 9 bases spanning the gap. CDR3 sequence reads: CASSQGGRPEAFF. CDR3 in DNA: TGCGCCAGCAGCCAAGGTGGACGGCCTGAAGCTTTCTTT.

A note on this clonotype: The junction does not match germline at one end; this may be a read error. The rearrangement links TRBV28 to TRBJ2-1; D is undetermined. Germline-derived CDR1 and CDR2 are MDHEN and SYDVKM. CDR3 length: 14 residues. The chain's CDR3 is CSSSLISLPNEQFF. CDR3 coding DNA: TGTTCCAGCAGTTTAATCTCTCTACCGAATGAGCAGTTCTTC.

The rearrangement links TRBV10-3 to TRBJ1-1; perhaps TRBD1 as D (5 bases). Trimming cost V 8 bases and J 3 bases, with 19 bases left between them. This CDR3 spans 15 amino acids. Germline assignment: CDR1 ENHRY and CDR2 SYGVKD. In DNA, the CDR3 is TGTGCCATCCACGGGTTTGGACACGGAGACACTGAAGCTTTCTTT. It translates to CAIHGFGHGDTEAFF.

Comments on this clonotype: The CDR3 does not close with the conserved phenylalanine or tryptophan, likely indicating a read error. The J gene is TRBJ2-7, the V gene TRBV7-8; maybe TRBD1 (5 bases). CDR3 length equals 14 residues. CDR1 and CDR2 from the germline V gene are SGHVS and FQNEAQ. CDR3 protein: CDSIVDTPGDDQYL. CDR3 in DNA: TGTGACAGCATCGTGGACACCCCTGGCGACGATCAGTACTTA.

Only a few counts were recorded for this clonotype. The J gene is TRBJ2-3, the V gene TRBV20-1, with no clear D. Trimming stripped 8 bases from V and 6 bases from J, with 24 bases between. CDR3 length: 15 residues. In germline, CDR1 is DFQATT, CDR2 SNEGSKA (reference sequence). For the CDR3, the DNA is TGCAGTCCCTATCCAGCGCCAACCACTTCGGATACGCAGTATTTT. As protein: CSPYPAPTTSDTQYF.

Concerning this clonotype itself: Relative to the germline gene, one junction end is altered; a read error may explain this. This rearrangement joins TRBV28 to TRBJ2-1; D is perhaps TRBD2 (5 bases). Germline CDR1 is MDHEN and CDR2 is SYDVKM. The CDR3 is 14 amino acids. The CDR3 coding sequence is TGTGACAGCGCTCCCACCCACCTAGCCTACGATCAGTTCTTC. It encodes CDSAPTHLAYDQFF.

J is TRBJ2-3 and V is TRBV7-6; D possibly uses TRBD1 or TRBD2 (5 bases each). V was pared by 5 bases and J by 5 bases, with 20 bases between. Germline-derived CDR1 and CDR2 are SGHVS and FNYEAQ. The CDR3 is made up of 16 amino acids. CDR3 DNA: TGTGCCAGCAGCGCGGCCGGGACCGAGATAAAAGATACGCAGTATTTT. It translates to CASSAAGTEIKDTQYF.

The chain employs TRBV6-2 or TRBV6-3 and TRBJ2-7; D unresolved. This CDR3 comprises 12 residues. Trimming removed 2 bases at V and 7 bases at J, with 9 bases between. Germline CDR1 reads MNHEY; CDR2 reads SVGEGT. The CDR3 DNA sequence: TGTGCCAGCAGTTACCCAACTCAAGAGCAGTACGTC. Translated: CASSYPTQEQYV.

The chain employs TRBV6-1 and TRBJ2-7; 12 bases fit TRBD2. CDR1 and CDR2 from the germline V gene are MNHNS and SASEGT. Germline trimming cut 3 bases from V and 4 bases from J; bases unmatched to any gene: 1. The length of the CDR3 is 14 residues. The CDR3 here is CASSETSGRYEQYF. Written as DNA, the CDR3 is TGTGCCAGCAGTGAGACTAGCGGGAGATACGAGCAGTACTTC.

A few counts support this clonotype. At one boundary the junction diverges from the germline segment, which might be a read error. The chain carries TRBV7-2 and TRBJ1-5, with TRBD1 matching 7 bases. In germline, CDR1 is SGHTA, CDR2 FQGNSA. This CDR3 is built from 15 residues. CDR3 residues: CASRPGTAINQPHPF. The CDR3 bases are TGTGCCAGCCGCCCCGGGACAGCTATCAATCAGCCCCATCCTTTT.

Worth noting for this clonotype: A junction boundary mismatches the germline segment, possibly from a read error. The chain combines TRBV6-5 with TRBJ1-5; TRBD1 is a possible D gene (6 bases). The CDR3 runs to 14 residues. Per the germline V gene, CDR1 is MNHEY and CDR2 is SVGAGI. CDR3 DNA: TGTGCCAGCAGCATTGGACAGAAGCCTCAGCACCAGCATTTT. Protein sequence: CASSIGQKPQHQHF.

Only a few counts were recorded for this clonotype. The DNA of the CDR3 is TGTGCCAGCAGCTTAGGACAGAAAAACACTGAAGCTTTCTTT. This translates into CASSLGQKNTEAFF. The rearrangement joins TRBV7-9 to TRBJ1-1; tentative D call: TRBD1 (5 bases). The CDR3 is 14 amino acids. Trimming took 1 base from V and 2 from J, leaving 8 bases between them. Looked up from germline, CDR1 is SEHNR and CDR2 is FQNEAQ (reference sequence). The entire variable domain, with the rest obtained from reference TRBV7-9 and TRBJ1-1, is as follows: DTGVSQNPRHKITKRGQNVTFRCDPISEHNRLYWYRQTLGQGPEFLTYFQNEAQLEKSRLLSDRFSAERPKGSFSTLEIQRTEQGDSAMYLCASSLGQKNTEAFFGQGTRLTVV.

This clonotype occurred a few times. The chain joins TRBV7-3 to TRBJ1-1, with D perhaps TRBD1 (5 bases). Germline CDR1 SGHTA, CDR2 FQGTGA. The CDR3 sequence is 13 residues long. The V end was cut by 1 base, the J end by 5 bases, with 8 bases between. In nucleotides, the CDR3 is TGTGCCAGCAGCTTAATGGGGGGAACTGAAGCTTTCTTT. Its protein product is CASSLMGGTEAFF.

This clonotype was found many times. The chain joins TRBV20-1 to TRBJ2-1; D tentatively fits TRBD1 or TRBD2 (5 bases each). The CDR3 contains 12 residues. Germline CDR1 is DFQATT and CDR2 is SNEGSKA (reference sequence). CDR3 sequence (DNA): TGCAGCCAGGGAGAATGGAGTAATGAGCAGTTCTTC. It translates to CSQGEWSNEQFF.

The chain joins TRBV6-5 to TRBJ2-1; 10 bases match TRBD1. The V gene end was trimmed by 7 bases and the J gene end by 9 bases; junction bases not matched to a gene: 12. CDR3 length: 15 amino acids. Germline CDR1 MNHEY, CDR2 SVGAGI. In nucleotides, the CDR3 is TGTGCCAGCACATACCGCAGGACAGGGGGGGGTGAGCAGTTCTTC. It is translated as CASTYRRTGGGEQFF.

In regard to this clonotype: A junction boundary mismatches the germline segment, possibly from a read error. The CDR3 reads CASSLYSEQFF. Here the CDR3 DNA reads TGTGCCAGCAGCTTATACAGTGAGCAGTTCTTC. The rearrangement joins TRBV7-9 to TRBJ2-1; D unclear. CDR1 and CDR2 from the germline V gene are SEHNR and FQNEAQ (reference sequence). This CDR3 has 11 amino acids.

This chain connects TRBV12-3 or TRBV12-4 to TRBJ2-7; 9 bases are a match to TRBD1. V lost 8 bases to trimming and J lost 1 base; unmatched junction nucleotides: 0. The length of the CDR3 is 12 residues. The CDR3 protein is CASGTGSYEQYF. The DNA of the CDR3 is TGTGCCAGCGGGACAGGGTCCTACGAGCAGTACTTC.